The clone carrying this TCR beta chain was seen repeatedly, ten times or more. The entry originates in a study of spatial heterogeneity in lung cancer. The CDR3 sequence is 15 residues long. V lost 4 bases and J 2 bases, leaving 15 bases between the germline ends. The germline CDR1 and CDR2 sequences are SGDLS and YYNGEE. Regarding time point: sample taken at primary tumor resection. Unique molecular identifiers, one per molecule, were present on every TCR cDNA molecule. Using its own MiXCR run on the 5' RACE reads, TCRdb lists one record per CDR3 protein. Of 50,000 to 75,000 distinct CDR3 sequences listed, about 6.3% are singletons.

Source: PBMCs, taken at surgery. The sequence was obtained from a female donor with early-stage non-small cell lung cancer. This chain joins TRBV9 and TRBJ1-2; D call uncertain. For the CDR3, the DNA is TGTGCCAGCAGCCCAATTGGACCGAACAACTATGGCTACACCTTC. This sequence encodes CASSPIGPNNYGYTF.